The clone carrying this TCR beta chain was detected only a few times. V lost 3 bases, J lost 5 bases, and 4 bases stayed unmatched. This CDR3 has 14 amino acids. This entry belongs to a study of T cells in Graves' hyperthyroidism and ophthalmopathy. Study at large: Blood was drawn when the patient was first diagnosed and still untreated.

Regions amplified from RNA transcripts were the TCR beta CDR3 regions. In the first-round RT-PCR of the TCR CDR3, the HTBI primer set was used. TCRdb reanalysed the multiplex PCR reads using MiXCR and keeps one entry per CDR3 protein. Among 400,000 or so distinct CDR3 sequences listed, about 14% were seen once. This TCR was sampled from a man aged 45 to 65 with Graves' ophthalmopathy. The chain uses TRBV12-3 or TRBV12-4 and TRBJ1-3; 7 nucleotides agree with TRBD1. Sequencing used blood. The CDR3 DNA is TGTGCCAGCAGTTTGGCAGGGGGTAGAAACACCATATATTTT. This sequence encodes CASSLAGGRNTIYF.